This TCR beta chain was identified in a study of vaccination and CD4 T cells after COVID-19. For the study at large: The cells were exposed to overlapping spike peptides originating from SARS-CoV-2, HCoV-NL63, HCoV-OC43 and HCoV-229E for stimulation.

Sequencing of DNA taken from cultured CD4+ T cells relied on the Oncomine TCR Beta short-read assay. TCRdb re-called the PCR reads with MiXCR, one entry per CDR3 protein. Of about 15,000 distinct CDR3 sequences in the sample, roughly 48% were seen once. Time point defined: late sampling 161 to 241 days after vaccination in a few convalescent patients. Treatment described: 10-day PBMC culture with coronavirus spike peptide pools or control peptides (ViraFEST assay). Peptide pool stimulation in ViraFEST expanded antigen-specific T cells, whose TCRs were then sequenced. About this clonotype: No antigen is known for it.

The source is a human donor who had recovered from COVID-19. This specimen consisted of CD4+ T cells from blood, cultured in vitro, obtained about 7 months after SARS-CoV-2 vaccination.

CDR3 sequence reads: CASSLDRSSTDTQYF. In DNA, the CDR3 is TGTGCCAGCAGTTTGGACAGGTCTAGCACAGATACGCAGTATTTT. This rearrangement joins TRBV28 to TRBJ2-3; 7 nucleotides agree with TRBD1. J lost 0 bases, V lost 3 bases, and 3 bases had no gene match. The CDR3 contains 15 residues. Per the germline V gene, CDR1 is MDHEN and CDR2 is SYDVKM.